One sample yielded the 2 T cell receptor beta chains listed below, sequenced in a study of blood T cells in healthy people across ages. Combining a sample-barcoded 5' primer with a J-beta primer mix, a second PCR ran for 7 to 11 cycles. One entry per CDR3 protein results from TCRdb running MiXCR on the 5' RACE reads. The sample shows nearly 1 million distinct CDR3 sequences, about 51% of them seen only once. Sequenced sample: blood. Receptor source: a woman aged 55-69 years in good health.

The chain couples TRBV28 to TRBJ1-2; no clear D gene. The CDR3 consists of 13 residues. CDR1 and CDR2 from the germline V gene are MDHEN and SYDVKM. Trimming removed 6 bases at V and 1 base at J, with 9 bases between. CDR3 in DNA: TGTGCCAGCAGAACGGCCGGTAACTATGGCTACACCTTC. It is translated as CASRTAGNYGYTF.

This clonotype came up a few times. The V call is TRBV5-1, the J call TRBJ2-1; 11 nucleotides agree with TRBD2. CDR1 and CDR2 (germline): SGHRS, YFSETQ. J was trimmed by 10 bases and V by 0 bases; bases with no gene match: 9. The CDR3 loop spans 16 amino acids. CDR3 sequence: CASSLVVAGGPQEQFF. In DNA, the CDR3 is TGCGCCAGCAGCTTGGTAGTAGCGGGAGGGCCTCAAGAGCAGTTCTTC.